The source of this T cell receptor (beta chain) is a study of T-cell memory formation after mild COVID-19 (dated by TCRdb to about 2021). Describing the broader study: Most TCR sequence clusters were specific to one of the two donors. T-cell clones expanding and contracting after mild COVID-19 in two donors were tracked by longitudinal TCRalpha and TCRbeta repertoire sequencing. The cohort comprised two young, previously healthy adult volunteers, one female and one male. The investigation overall reported the following: Some responding clones were found in pre-infection memory, which suggests that pre-existing cross-reactive memory T cells took part in the SARS-CoV-2 response. Contracting CD4+ clones appeared mostly in the CM and EM memory subsets, whereas CD8+ clones were enriched in EMRA. Whether the second-wave clones peaking on day 37 were SARS-CoV-2 specific was not confirmed. Only a couple of mild cases were covered by the study, and larger cohorts that include severe cases with pre-infection samples were considered necessary. Clones that contracted from day 15 to 85 showed balanced CD4/CD8 phenotypes, whereas a second wave of clones that expanded from day 15 to 37 leaned towards CD4+.

The sample was run on an Illumina NovaSeq 6000. cDNA libraries for TCRalpha and TCRbeta were prepared by 5'RACE using constant-segment primers, with sample barcodes and unique molecular identifiers added. Trizol reagent was used to extract RNA from every sample. Amplification of the libraries took two PCR steps, and the second step added a second sample barcode plus Illumina TruSeq adapters. Libraries were sequenced on an Illumina NovaSeq with 2 x 150 bp paired-end reads. Concerning the study's data processing: The reads were demultiplexed and collapsed into UMI-guided consensus sequences using migec v1.2.7. Using mixcr v2.1.11, the UMI consensuses were aligned to TRA and TRB V and J templates and assembled into clonotypes. Expanded or contracted clonotypes were those called significant by both edgeR and NoisET, with noise models trained on biological replicates. For edgeR calls, the thresholds were a false discovery rate-adjusted p below 0.01 and a log2 fold-change of 1. As an exploratory analysis of dynamics, max-normalized trajectories of the 1000 most abundant clonotypes were examined with PCA combined with hierarchical clustering. The CD4 or CD8 phenotype of responding clones was assigned using the separately sequenced CD4+ and CD8+ repertoires. TCRdb reprocessing: public reads trimmed at Q25 with fastp, clones called with MiXCR, in-frame beta chains kept. Each CDR3 protein appears once, grouped with its most common genes and DNA. Clone size and V and J calls follow TCRdb, not the original study. The sample table records around 200,000 distinct CDR3 sequences; roughly 20% of these occur just once. The ten biggest clones cover roughly 4% of the sample.

Ficoll-Paque density gradient centrifugation was used to isolate PBMCs. From cysteine to phenylalanine, the CDR3 is 13 amino acids long. Just CDR3 DNA is preserved here, 39 bases in frame from base 1. From a lookup of the germline V gene (reference sequence), CDR1 and CDR2 are LNHDA and SQIVND. V is clipped by 7 bases and J by 2 bases, and the sequence between their germline boundaries is 12 bases long. Only a few counts were recorded for this clonotype. Its binding antigen is unknown. No base quality information exists; no much larger clone differs at one position. Sequenced: PBMCs or a T cell subset sorted from them (not recorded which). This TCR was recovered from a young man who had mild COVID-19 (a few samples of this study predate the infection). The sample titles of this study are shuffled in the database, so cell type and time point are left out; the donor was told from shared clones. Here the chain combines TRBV19 and TRBJ2-7; TRBD1 is a weak D gene call, 5 bases matching. The DNA reads as follows: TGTGCCAGTAAGGGGCAGGACACCTACGAGCAGTACTTC. It encodes CASKGQDTYEQYF.